The 5 T cell receptor beta chains below all came from one sample that was sequenced in a study of OX40 agonist ivuxolimab in advanced cancers. Data came from immunoSEQ multiplex PCR; TCRdb stores just in-frame clones and leaves some out. The sample lists around 77,000 clones, about 73% occurring once. The sequencing used CD4+ or CD8+ T cells sorted from blood, collected in a trial of the OX40 agonist ivuxolimab. These receptors originate from an adult with an advanced solid tumor such as melanoma, head and neck, liver or kidney cancer.

J is TRBJ2-7 and V is TRBV11-2; maybe TRBD1 (5 bases). This CDR3 has 11 amino acids. Trimming cost V 2 bases and J 7 bases, with 6 bases left between them. Germline CDR1 is SGHAT and CDR2 is FQNNGV. This chain's CDR3 is CASSLNREQYF. CDR3 DNA sequence: TGTGCCAGCAGCTTAAACAGGGAGCAGTACTTC.

A few counts support this clone. The chain is built from TRBV10-1 and TRBJ2-7; 7 bases match TRBD1. After removal of 4 bases from V and 6 bases from J, the junction contained 6 bases not matched to a gene. The CDR3 is made up of 13 amino acids. In germline, CDR1 is WNHNN, CDR2 SYGVQD (reference sequence). CDR3 protein: CASSVNRGGEQYF. CDR3 DNA: TGCGCCAGCAGTGTGAACAGGGGTGGCGAGCAGTACTTC.

This sequence joins TRBV19 and TRBJ1-4, with D maybe TRBD1 (6 bases). The V end lost 5 bases, the J end lost 5 bases, and 15 bases lay between the germline ends. The CDR3 length is 15 residues. CDR1 and CDR2 (germline): LNHDA, SQIVND (reference sequence). CDR3 sequence (DNA): TGTGCCAGTAGTTTGAACAGGGCAGGAAATGAAAAACTGTTTTTT. It encodes CASSLNRAGNEKLFF.

V and J are TRBV28 and TRBJ2-7; D is ambiguous. The CDR3 runs to 11 residues. The V and J ends lost 3 bases and 7 bases respectively, with 7 bases between them. Germline CDR1 and CDR2: MDHEN and SYDVKM. The CDR3 sequence: CASSLVTEQYF. The DNA of the CDR3 is TGTGCCAGCAGTTTGGTGACGGAGCAGTACTTC. The entire variable domain, with the rest obtained from reference TRBV28 and TRBJ2-7, is as follows: DVKVTQSSRYLVKRTGEKVFLECVQDMDHENMFWYRQDPGLGLRLIYFSYDVKMKEKGDIPEGYSVSREKKERFSLILESASTNQTSMYLCASSLVTEQYFGPGTRLTVT.

The genes are TRBV7-9 and TRBJ2-2; 7 bases are shared with TRBD1. Germline V gene data show CDR1 as SEHNR and CDR2 as FQNEAQ (reference sequence). The V segment lost 6 bases and the J segment 4 bases; nucleotides outside the gene matches: 5. This CDR3 has 14 residues. CDR3 protein: CASSLAGGTGELFF. The CDR3 DNA sequence: TGTGCCAGCAGTTTGGCAGGGGGCACCGGGGAGCTGTTTTTT.